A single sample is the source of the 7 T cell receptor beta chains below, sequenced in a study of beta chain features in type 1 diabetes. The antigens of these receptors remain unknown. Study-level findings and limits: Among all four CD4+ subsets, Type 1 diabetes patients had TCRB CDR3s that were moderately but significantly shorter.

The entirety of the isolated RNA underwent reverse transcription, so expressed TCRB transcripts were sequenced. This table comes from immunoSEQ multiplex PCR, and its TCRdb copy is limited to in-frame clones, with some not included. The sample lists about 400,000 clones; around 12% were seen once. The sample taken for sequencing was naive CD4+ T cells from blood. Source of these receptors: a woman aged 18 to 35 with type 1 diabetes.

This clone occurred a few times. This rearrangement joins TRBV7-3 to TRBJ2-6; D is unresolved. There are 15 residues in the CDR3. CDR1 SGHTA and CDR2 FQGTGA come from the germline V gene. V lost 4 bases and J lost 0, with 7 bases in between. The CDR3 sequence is CASSSLYSGANVLTF. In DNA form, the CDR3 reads TGTGCCAGCAGCTCCCTTTACTCTGGGGCCAACGTCCTGACTTTC.

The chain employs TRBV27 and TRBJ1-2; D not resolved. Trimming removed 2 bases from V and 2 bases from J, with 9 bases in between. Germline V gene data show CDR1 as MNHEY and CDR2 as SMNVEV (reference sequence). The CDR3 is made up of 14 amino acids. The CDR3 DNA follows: TGTGCCAGCAGTTTACAGGCGGGGAACTATGGCTACACCTTC. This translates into CASSLQAGNYGYTF.

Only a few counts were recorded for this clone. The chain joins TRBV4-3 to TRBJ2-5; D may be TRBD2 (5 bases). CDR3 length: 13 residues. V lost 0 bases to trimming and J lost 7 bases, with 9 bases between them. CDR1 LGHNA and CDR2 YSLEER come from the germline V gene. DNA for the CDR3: TGCGCCAGCAGCCAAGACGGGGTGGGGACCCAGTACTTC. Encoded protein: CASSQDGVGTQYF.

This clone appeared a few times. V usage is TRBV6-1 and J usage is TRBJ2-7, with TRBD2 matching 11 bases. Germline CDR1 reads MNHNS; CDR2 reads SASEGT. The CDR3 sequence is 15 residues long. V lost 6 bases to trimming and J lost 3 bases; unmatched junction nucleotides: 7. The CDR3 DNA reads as TGTGCCAGCAGAACCGGACTAGCGGGTCTCTACGAGCAGTACTTC. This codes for CASRTGLAGLYEQYF.

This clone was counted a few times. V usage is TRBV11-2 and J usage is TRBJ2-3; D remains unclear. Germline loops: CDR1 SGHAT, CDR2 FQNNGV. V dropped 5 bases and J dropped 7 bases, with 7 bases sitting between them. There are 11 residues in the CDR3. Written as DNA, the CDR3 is TGTGCCAGCAGCCCTGTAAATACGCAGTATTTT. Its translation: CASSPVNTQYF.

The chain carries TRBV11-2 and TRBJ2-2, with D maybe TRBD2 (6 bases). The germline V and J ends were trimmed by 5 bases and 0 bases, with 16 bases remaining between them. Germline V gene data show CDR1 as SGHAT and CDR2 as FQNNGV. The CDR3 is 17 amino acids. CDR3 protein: CASSSPWRGTNTGELFF. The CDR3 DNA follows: TGTGCCAGCAGCAGCCCTTGGCGGGGCACGAACACCGGGGAGCTGTTTTTT.

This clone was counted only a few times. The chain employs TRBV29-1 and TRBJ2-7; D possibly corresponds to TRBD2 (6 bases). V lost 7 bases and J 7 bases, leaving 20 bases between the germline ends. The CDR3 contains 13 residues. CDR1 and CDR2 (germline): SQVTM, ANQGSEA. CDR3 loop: CSADIRGMREQYF. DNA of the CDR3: TGCAGCGCAGATATCCGGGGGATGCGGGAGCAGTACTTC.